The clone carrying this T cell receptor beta chain has more than one count but fewer than ten. The CDR3 is made up of 15 amino acids. CDR1 and CDR2 from the germline V gene are LGHNA and YSLEER. Trimming removed 4 bases at V and 2 bases at J, with 14 bases between. The data derive from a study of regulatory T cells in long-lasting Graves disease. Time point meaning: newly diagnosed GD, antithyroid drugs for less than 3 months. Researchers made the TCR library from RNA that was extracted from PBMCs. Combining iRepertoire HTBI primers with Arm-PCR of CDR3 regions, the authors built TCR beta libraries. TCRdb re-analysed the multiplex PCR reads in MiXCR, keeping a single row per CDR3 protein. The sample holds roughly 440,000 distinct CDR3 sequences, about 16% seen once. The data also belong to a second study, concerning T cells in Graves' hyperthyroidism and ophthalmopathy.

The genes are TRBV4-3 and TRBJ1-2; no clear D gene. This specimen was peripheral blood mononuclear cells (PBMCs), taken at new diagnosis, from a patient treated with antithyroid drugs. This receptor was identified in a woman under 30 with Graves disease. The CDR3 DNA reads as TGCGCCAGCAGCCCCCATATCGAGGCCAACTATGGCTACACCTTC. This encodes CASSPHIEANYGYTF.